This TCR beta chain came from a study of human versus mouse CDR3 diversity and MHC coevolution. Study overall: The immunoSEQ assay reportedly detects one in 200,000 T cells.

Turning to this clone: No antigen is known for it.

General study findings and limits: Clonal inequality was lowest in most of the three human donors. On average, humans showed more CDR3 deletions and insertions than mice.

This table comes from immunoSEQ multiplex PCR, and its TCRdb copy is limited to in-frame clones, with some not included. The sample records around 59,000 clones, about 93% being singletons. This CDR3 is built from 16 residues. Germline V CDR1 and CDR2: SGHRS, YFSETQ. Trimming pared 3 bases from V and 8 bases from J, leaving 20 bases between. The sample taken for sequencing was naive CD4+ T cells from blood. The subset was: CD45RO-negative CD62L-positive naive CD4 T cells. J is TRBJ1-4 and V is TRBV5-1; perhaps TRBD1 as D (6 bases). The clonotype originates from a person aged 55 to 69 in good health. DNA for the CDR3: TGCGCCAGCAGCTCGGCTACAGGGAGTGGGATCGAAAAACTGTTTTTT. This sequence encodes CASSSATGSGIEKLFF. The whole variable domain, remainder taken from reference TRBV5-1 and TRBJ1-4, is KAGVTQTPRYLIKTRGQQVTLSCSPISGHRSVSWYQQTPGQGLQFLFEYFSETQRNKGNFPGRFSGRQFSNSRSEMNVSTLELGDSALYLCASSSATGSGIEKLFFGSGTQLSVL.